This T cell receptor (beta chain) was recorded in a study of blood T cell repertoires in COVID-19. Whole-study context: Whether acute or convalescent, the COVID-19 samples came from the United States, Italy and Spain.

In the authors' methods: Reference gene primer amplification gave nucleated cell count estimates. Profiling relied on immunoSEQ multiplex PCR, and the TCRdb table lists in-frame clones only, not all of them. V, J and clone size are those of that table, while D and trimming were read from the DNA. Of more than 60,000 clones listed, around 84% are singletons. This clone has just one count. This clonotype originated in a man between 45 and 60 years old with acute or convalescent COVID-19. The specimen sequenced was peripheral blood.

CDR3 DNA: TGTGCCACCAGTGTCCCCTTGGGCGGGATGAACACTGAAGCTTTCTTT. It specifies CATSVPLGGMNTEAFF. V and J are TRBV24-1 and TRBJ1-1; D call uncertain. CDR1 is KGHDR and CDR2 is SFDVKD in the germline V gene. V shed 5 bases and J shed 0 bases, with 15 bases lying between them. There are 16 residues in the CDR3.